Listed below are T cell receptor beta chains from one sample, sequenced in a study of OX40 agonist ivuxolimab in advanced cancers. The data were produced by immunoSEQ multiplex PCR, yet TCRdb's version contains in-frame clones alone and is incomplete. The table shows tens of thousands of clones, with approximately 90% occurring only once. The sequences come from CD4+ or CD8+ T cells sorted from blood, collected in a trial of the OX40 agonist ivuxolimab. The receptors here all came from an adult with an advanced solid tumor such as melanoma, head and neck, liver or kidney cancer. The CDR3 runs from the conserved cysteine through the conserved F or W. D genes are given only for firm matches. The size of a clone is reported for some rows only, either as once, few or many, or as a class for expanded clones.

j_gene | d_gene | v_gene | abundance | CDR3nt | CDR3aa
TRBJ1-2 | . | TRBV19 | . | TGTGCCAGTAGGAGGTCAAGGGACGCAGATTATGGCTACACCTTC | CASRRSRDADYGYTF
TRBJ2-1 | TRBD1 | TRBV4-1 | once | TGCGCCAGCAGCCCGCCGGGACAGGGCTACAATGAGCAGTTCTTC | CASSPPGQGYNEQFF
TRBJ2-7 | . | TRBV6-5 | . | TGTGCCAGCAGTTACGGGGAGAGAGGATACGAGCAGTACTTC | CASSYGERGYEQYF
TRBJ1-2 | . | TRBV7-9 | . | TGTGCCAGCAGCCCAGAACAGGGCTCAGATGGCTACACCTTC | CASSPEQGSDGYTF
TRBJ2-5 | . | TRBV11-2 | . | TGTGCCAGCAGCGCCGGGGATCAAGAGACCCAGTACTTC | CASSAGDQETQYF
TRBJ1-2 | . | TRBV19 | . | TGTGCCAGTAGTTACGATGGACAGATCGATTATGGCTACACCTTC | CASSYDGQIDYGYTF
TRBJ2-5 | . | TRBV27 | once | TGTGCCAGCACCCGTCAGGGCGCTGAGACCCAGTACTTC | CASTRQGAETQYF
TRBJ2-7 | . | TRBV6-1 | . | TGTGCCAGCGGGGACCGAGACCTCTACGAGCAGTACTTC | CASGDRDLYEQYF
TRBJ2-5 | . | TRBV4-3 | . | TGCGCCAGCAGCCAAGAAAGAGCGAGGGACTGGGGGGCCCAGTACTTC | CASSQERARDWGAQYF
TRBJ1-1 | TRBD1 | TRBV7-8 | . | TGTGCCAGCAGCAGCAGGGGGCTCGCCACTGAAGCTTTCTTT | CASSSRGLATEAFF
TRBJ1-2 | . | TRBV2 | few | TGTGCCAGCAGTGTAGCGGAGGACTATGGCTACACCTTC | CASSVAEDYGYTF
TRBJ2-5 | . | TRBV2 | . | TGTGCCAGCAGTTCACAGGTTGAAGAGACCCAGTACTTC | CASSSQVEETQYF
TRBJ1-1 | . | TRBV4-1 | . | TGCGCCAGCAGCCAAGACCTGTTGGCCCTACCTGAAGCTTTCTTT | CASSQDLLALPEAFF